The T cell receptor beta chain described here comes from a study of cytomegalovirus exposure and HLA in healthy donors. Researchers ran the PCR with 60 Vbeta and 13 Jbeta primers. Some clones are missing from TCRdb's copy, which holds only in-frame ones; the method was immunoSEQ multiplex PCR. The sample holds about 31,000 clones; about 70% are singletons and the top ten take 9.5% to 13%. There are a few counts of this clone. What it binds is not known. The study's findings and limits: TRBV6-2, TRBV6-3 and some other V segments were unresolvable in 87-base-pair reads. Later analysis identified a missense DCLRE1C variant that was linked to TCR beta V- and J-gene trimming. Rare TCR sequences predominated, though certain public TCRs were found in many donors.

CDR1 SGHTA and CDR2 FQGNSA come from the germline V gene. V lost 5 bases and J lost 0, with 19 bases in between. The CDR3 loop spans 17 amino acids. The clonotype was recovered from a man in his forties or fifties in good health and CMV-seropositive. This chain joins TRBV7-2 and TRBJ1-1; no reliable D call. Sequencing was carried out using PBMCs. CDR3: CASSRRPPYGVNTEAFF. CDR3 DNA sequence: TGTGCCAGCAGCCGCCGACCGCCCTACGGGGTGAACACTGAAGCTTTCTTT.